A single sample is the source of the 2 T cell receptor beta chains below, sequenced in a study of early T cells in non-severe SARS-CoV-2 infection. TCRdb ran MiXCR on the 5' RACE reads and lists one entry per CDR3 protein. The sample includes over 70,000 distinct CDR3 sequences, approximately 14% of them seen just once. The material sequenced was whole blood. The receptor source for this set is an adult who was a healthcare worker with PCR-confirmed SARS-CoV-2 infection or an uninfected control (not recorded which).

This clonotype appeared a few times. The rearrangement links TRBV18 to TRBJ1-4, with D perhaps TRBD1 (6 bases). Trimming took 2 bases from V and 2 from J, leaving 18 bases between them. The CDR3 has 18 amino acids. CDR1 KGHSH and CDR2 LQKENI come from the germline V gene. The CDR3 DNA follows: TGTGCCAGCTCACCAAGACCCCAGGGGCTGGGGACTAATGAAAAACTGTTTTTT. Protein product: CASSPRPQGLGTNEKLFF.

The gene calls are TRBV7-2 and TRBJ2-3; D is uncertain. Germline values: CDR1 SGHTA, CDR2 FQGNSA. There are 16 residues in the CDR3. The ends were cut back, 3 bases at V and 1 base at J, with 14 bases in the middle. This CDR3 reads CASSFGSFIGTDTQYF. The CDR3 DNA reads TGTGCCAGCAGCTTCGGGTCTTTCATTGGCACAGATACGCAGTATTTT.